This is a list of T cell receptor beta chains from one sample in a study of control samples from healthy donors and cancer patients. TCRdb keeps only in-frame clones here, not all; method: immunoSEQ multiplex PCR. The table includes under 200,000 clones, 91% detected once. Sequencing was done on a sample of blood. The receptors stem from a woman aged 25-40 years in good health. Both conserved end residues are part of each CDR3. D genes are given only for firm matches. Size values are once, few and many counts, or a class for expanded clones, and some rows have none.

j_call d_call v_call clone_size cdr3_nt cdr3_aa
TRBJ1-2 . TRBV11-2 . TGTGCCAGCAGCCACGTCTATGGCTACACCTTC CASSHVYGYTF
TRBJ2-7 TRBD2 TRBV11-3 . TGTGCCAGCAGTCGGACCGGGACTAGCGGTACGAAGCAGTACTTC CASSRTGTSGTKQYF
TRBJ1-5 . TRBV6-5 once TGTGCCAGCAGTTACCGGGAGGGTCAGCCCCAGCATTTT CASSYREGQPQHF
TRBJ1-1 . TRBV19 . TGTGCCAGTAGTATAGACAAGAACACTGAAGCTTTCTTT CASSIDKNTEAFF
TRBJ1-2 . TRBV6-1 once TGTGCCAGCAGTGAAAGGTGGAAAGGGGGGTATGGCTACACCTTC CASSERWKGGYGYTF
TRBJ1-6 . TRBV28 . TGTGCCAGCAGTTTCTACAGCAATTCACCCCTCCACTTT CASSFYSNSPLHF
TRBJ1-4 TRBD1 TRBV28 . TGTGCCAGCATCGACAGGGGGGGTAATGAAAAACTGTTTTTT CASIDRGGNEKLFF
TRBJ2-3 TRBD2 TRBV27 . TGTGCCAGCAGTTTATTAGGACTAGCGACCGCAGATACGCAGTATTTT CASSLLGLATADTQYF
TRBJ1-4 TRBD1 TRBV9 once TGTGCCAGCAGCACCCAGGGGGCTCATGAAAAACTGTTTTTT CASSTQGAHEKLFF
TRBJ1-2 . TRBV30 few TGTGCCTGGAGTGGGGAGAACTATGGCTACACCTTC CAWSGENYGYTF
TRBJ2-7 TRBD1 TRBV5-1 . TGCGCCAGCGCGGACAGGCCGACCTCCTACGAGCAGTACTTC CASADRPTSYEQYF
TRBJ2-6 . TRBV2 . TGTGCCAGCGACACCCATCCCTCTGGGGCCAACGTCCTGACTTTC CASDTHPSGANVLTF
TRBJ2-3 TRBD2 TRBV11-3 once TGTGCCAGCAGCTTAGGTCGCGGGAGGACTAGCACAGATACGCAGTATTTT CASSLGRGRTSTDTQYF
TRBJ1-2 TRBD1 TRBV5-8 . TGTGCCAGCAGCCGACAGGGTTCTAACTATGGCTACACCTTC CASSRQGSNYGYTF
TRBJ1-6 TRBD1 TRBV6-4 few TGTGCCAGCAGTCTCTACGGGACAGGGAATTCACCCCTCCACTTT CASSLYGTGNSPLHF
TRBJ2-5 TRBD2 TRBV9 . TGTGCCAGCAGCGTAGCTACGGGGGGGGAGACCCAGTACTTC CASSVATGGETQYF
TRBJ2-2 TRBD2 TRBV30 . TGTGCCTGGAGCCCCGGGACTAGGGACACCGGGGAGCTGTTTTTT CAWSPGTRDTGELFF
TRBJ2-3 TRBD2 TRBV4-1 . TGCGCCAGCGGGACTAGCGGCACAGATACGCAGTATTTT CASGTSGTDTQYF
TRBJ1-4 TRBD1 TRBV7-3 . TGTGCCAGCACCCCTTATCCGGGACAGGGGCCAATTGCAACTAATGAAAAACTGTTTTTT CASTPYPGQGPIATNEKLFF
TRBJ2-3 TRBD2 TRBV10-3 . TGTGCGAGCGGGGGCACAGATACGCAGTATTTT CASGGTDTQYF
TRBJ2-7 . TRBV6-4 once TGTGCCAGCAGTGCGGAGGCTAGCGTGGCCGAGCAGTACTTC CASSAEASVAEQYF
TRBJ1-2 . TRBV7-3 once TGTGCCAGCAGCCCGGACAGTAACTATGGCTACACCTTC CASSPDSNYGYTF
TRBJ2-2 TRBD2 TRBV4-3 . TGCGCCAGCAGCCAAGATTGGCTAGCGGGAGGTCGGGGCACCGGGGAGCTGTTTTTT CASSQDWLAGGRGTGELFF
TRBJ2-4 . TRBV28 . TGTGCCAGCAGGGACCAGATAAACATTCAGTACTTC CASRDQINIQYF
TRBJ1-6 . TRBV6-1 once TGTGCCAGCAGTGAGTCGGGGACACTCAAAAATTCACCCCTCCACTTT CASSESGTLKNSPLHF
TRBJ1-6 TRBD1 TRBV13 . TGTGCCAGCAGCCTCCGGGACAGGGTCAATTCACCCCTCCACTTT CASSLRDRVNSPLHF
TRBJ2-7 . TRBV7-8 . TGTGCCAGCGGGAGGTCCTACGAGCAGTACTTC CASGRSYEQYF
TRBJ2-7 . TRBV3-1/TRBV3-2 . TGTGCCAGCAGCCAAGGTGGCGAGGGCTACGAGCAGTACTTC CASSQGGEGYEQYF
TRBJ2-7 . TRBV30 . TGTGCCTGGCTTCACTCCTACGAGCAGTACTTC CAWLHSYEQYF
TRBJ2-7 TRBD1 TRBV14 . TGTGCCAGCAGCCAAGGACAGGGAACCTACGAGCAGTACTTC CASSQGQGTYEQYF
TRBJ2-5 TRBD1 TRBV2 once TGTGCCAGCAAGGACAGGGGGCGAGAGACCCAGTACTTC CASKDRGRETQYF
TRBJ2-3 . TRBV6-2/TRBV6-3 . TGTGCCAGCAGTTACTCAAGTTCGGGCTCCCCCACAGATACGCAGTATTTT CASSYSSSGSPTDTQYF
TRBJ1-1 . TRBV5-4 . TGTGCCAGCAGCCCCCGACAGAACACTGAAGCTTTCTTT CASSPRQNTEAFF
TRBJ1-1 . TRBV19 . TGTGCCAGTAGGGGTTCAGGCACTGAAGCTTTCTTT CASRGSGTEAFF
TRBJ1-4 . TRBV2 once TGTGCCAGCAGCGACGACGGTAATGAAAAACTGTTTTTT CASSDDGNEKLFF
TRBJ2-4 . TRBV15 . TGTGCCACCAGCAGAGCATGGGGGGACATTCAGTACTTC CATSRAWGDIQYF
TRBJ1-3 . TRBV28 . TGTGCCAGCAGTTTAATAGGGTCGGCGGGAAACACCATATATTTT CASSLIGSAGNTIYF
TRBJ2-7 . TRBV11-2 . TGTGCCAGCGGAGGGACTTCCAGCTCCTACGAGCAGTACTTC CASGGTSSSYEQYF
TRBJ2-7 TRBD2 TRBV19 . TGTGCCAGTAGTATAACTAGCGGAGCGTACGAGCAGTACTTC CASSITSGAYEQYF
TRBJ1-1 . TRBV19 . TGTGCCAGTAGTATTCGGGGGGCCGGGAACACTGAAGCTTTCTTT CASSIRGAGNTEAFF
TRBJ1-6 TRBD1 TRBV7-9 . TGTGCCAGCAGCTCTCGGACAGGACTTAATTCACCCCTCCACTTT CASSSRTGLNSPLHF
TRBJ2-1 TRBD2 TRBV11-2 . TGTGCCAGCAGCTCCGCGGGAGTACAGTTCTTC CASSSAGVQFF
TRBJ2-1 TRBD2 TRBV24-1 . TGTGCCACCAGTGATGCGAGCGGGAGGGGGTACAATGAGCAGTTCTTC CATSDASGRGYNEQFF
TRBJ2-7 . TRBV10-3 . TGTGCCATCAGTGAGCGGGGGCCCTCCTACGAGCAGTACTTC CAISERGPSYEQYF
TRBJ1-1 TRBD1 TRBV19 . TGTGCCAGTAGTCCCTCCGGGACAGGGGGAAGGAACACTGAAGCTTTCTTT CASSPSGTGGRNTEAFF
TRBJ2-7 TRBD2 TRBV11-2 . TGTGCCAGCGGCATAGCGGGGGGCCCCTACGAGCAGTACTTC CASGIAGGPYEQYF
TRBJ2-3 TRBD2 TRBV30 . TGTGCCTGGAGTGTACTAGCGGGAGGCACAGATACGCAGTATTTT CAWSVLAGGTDTQYF
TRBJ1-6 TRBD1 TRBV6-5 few TGTGCCAGCAGTTACTCGGACAGGGCCTATAATTCACCCCTCCACTTT CASSYSDRAYNSPLHF
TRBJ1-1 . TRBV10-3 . TGTGCCATCAGTGACCCGGACGGAGGCGCCGACACTGAAGCTTTCTTT CAISDPDGGADTEAFF
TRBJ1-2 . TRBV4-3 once TGCGCCAGCAGCCAAGGGTTTAACTATGGCTACACCTTC CASSQGFNYGYTF
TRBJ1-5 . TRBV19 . TGTGCCAGTAGTATCGAGGGACCGAATCAGCCCCAGCATTTT CASSIEGPNQPQHF
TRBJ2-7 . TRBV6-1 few TGTGCCAGCAGTGAAGGGGTGGGGGATCGGCAGTACTTC CASSEGVGDRQYF
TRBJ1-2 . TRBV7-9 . TGTGCCAGCAGCCGGGACGGCTATGGCTACACCTTC CASSRDGYGYTF
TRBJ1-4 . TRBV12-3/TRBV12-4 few TGTGCCAGCAGTCTCCGGGACCCAGAAAAACTGTTTTTT CASSLRDPEKLFF
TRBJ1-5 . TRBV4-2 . TGTGCCAGCAGCCAAGATTCCAGGGCGGATCAGCCCCAGCATTTT CASSQDSRADQPQHF
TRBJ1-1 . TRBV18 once TGTGCCAGCTCACCACCAGTCGCGGTACCTGAAGCTTTCTTT CASSPPVAVPEAFF
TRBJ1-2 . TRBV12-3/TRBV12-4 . TGTGCCAGCAGTTTCGGACTTAACTATGGCTACACCTTC CASSFGLNYGYTF
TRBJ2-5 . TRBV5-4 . TGTGCCAGCAGCTTGGGGGGTGGGGAGACCCAGTACTTC CASSLGGGETQYF